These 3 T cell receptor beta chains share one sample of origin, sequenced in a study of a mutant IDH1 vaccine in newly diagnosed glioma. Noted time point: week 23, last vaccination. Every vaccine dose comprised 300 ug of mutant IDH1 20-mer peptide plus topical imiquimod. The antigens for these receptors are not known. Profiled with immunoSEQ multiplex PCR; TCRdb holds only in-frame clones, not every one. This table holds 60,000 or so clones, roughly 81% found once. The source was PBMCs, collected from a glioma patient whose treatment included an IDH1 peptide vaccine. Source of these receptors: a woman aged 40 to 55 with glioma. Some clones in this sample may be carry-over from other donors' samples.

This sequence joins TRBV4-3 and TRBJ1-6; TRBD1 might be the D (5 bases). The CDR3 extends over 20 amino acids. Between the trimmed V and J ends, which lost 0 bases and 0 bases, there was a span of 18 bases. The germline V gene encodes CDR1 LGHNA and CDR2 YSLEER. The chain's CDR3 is CASSQDYSGGGSSYNSPLHF. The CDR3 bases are TGCGCCAGCAGCCAAGATTATTCCGGGGGAGGGAGCTCCTATAATTCACCCCTCCACTTT.

The CDR3, as DNA: TGTGCCAGTACCCCAAAGGGCTTTGAAAAACTGTTTTTT. Translating gives CASTPKGFEKLFF. J is TRBJ1-4 and V is TRBV19; D is uncertain. This CDR3 is 13 amino acids long. V was shortened by 7 bases and J by 7 bases, with 13 bases between the two germline ends. Germline assignment: CDR1 LNHDA and CDR2 SQIVND (reference sequence).

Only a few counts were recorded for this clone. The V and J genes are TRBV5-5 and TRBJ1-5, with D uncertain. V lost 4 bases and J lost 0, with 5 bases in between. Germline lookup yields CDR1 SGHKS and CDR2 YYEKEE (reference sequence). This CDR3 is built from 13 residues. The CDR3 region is CASSPLSNQPQHF. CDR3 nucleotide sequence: TGTGCCAGCAGCCCACTTAGCAATCAGCCCCAGCATTTT.